This T cell receptor beta chain was profiled in a study of blood T cell repertoires in COVID-19. Across the study: The cDNA or gDNA used as material had been derived from T cells, B-cell-depleted T cells, or PBMCs.

Original methodology: Reference gene primers were amplified, and this amplification served to estimate nucleated cell counts. The repertoire was sequenced with immunoSEQ multiplex PCR; TCRdb's copy has only in-frame clones and lacks some. D and trimming come from the DNA, and the V and J calls and clone size come from that table. The sample has 180,000 or so clones, approximately 91% seen once. Looked up from germline, CDR1 is MNHEY and CDR2 is SMNVEV (reference sequence). V was clipped by 3 bases and J by 6 bases, with 15 bases between them. The CDR3 is made up of 14 amino acids. Sequencing input: peripheral blood. The chain has TRBV27 and TRBJ2-7, with a tentative D call TRBD1 (5 bases). The source is a man in his forties or fifties with acute or convalescent COVID-19. The CDR3 nucleotides read TGTGCCAGCAGTTTCGGTCAGGGTACGACCGAGCAGTACTTC. This translates into CASSFGQGTTEQYF.